Each of the 22 T cell receptor beta chains below was sequenced from the same sample in a study of blood T cell repertoires in COVID-19 (dated by TCRdb to 2020 to 2022). Libraries were built with the immunoSEQ multiplex PCR assay. The immuneACCESS repertoire file appears here via TCRdb, limited to in-frame rearrangements. These files lack a portion of the clones; in checked studies, under half of the deficit traces to unresolved V genes, and the cause of the others is not known. A total of 90,000 to 130,000 clones appear in this sample, approximately 84% of them only once. The ten largest clones take up approximately 1.5% of the sample. Sequencing was carried out using peripheral blood. The receptors derive from a man between 35 and 55 years old with acute or convalescent COVID-19.

The chain combines TRBV4-2 with TRBJ2-1; TRBD2 matches 10 bases. V shed 0 bases, J shed 8 bases, and the junction held 10 bases outside the gene matches. Looked up from germline, CDR1 is LGHNA and CDR2 is YNFKEQ. This CDR3 region has 17 residues. CDR3 in DNA: TGTGCCAGCAGCCAAGAGGCATCTAGCGGGGGTCGCGATGAGCAGTTCTTC. As protein: CASSQEASSGGRDEQFF.

The chain links TRBV28 to TRBJ1-5; a possible D gene is TRBD1 (5 bases). Trimming removed 5 bases from V and 4 bases from J, with 18 bases in between. The germline V gene encodes CDR1 MDHEN and CDR2 SYDVKM. The CDR3 consists of 16 residues. The chain's CDR3 is CASSAPSGEGNQPQHF. The CDR3, as DNA: TGTGCCAGCAGTGCCCCCTCGGGGGAAGGTAATCAGCCCCAGCATTTT.

For this clone: The germline gene is not matched at one end of the junction; a read error may be the cause. The chain recombines TRBV2 with TRBJ2-7; the match to TRBD2 covers 9 bases. The CDR3 has 14 amino acids. Germline CDR1 SNHLY, CDR2 FYNNEI. The CDR3 sequence: CASREVSGREEQYF. In nucleotides, the CDR3 is TGTGCCAGCAGGGAAGTTAGCGGGAGAGAGGAGCAGTACTTC.

This clone was detected a few times. This chain links TRBV7-6 with TRBJ2-2; D gene ambiguous. This CDR3 has 15 amino acids. Germline V gene lookup returns CDR1 SGHVS and CDR2 FNYEAQ. Deletions cut 4 bases from V and 4 bases from J, with 13 bases between. Written as DNA, the CDR3 is TGTGCCAGCAGCTCCCGCTCGACGGGCACCGGGGAGCTGTTTTTT. This gives the protein CASSSRSTGTGELFF.

The chain uses TRBV10-3 and TRBJ2-7, with 7 bases identical to TRBD1. Per the germline V gene, CDR1 is ENHRY and CDR2 is SYGVKD. The CDR3 totals 14 residues. Unmatched junction bases numbered 6, after V lost 6 bases and J lost 1 base. The CDR3 region has the DNA TGTGCCATCAGCCCGACAGGGACGTCCTACGAGCAGTACTTC. Its protein is CAISPTGTSYEQYF.

This chain uses TRBV5-1 with TRBJ2-7; 15 bases are a match to TRBD2. Per the germline V gene, CDR1 is SGHRS and CDR2 is YFSETQ. The ends lost 4 bases at V and 2 bases at J; junction bases unmatched: 4. The CDR3 length is 16 residues. The CDR3 loop is CASSPRTSGRAYEQYF. CDR3 nucleotide sequence: TGCGCCAGCAGCCCACGGACTAGCGGGAGGGCCTACGAGCAGTACTTC.

J is TRBJ2-7 and V is TRBV4-1, with 10 bases matching TRBD1. The CDR3 totals 15 residues. Germline lookup yields CDR1 MGHRA and CDR2 YSYEKL. V shed 5 bases and J 2 bases; nucleotides not matched to a gene: 6. The CDR3 region has the DNA TGCGCCAGCAGCTTAAGGGACAGGGGCGCCTACGAGCAGTACTTC. It yields the protein CASSLRDRGAYEQYF.

The genes are TRBV6-5 and TRBJ1-1; unclear D gene. Per germline, CDR1 MNHEY and CDR2 SVGAGI. Trimming pared 0 bases from V and 1 base from J, leaving 6 bases between. The CDR3 runs to 14 residues. CDR3: CASSYSLGNTEAFF. As DNA, the CDR3 is TGTGCCAGCAGTTACTCGCTCGGGAACACTGAAGCTTTCTTT.

The chain recombines TRBV19 with TRBJ2-3, with D perhaps matching TRBD2 (6 bases). The V end was cut by 1 base, the J end by 4 bases, with 12 bases between. This CDR3 has 15 amino acids. The V gene's germline CDR1 is LNHDA and CDR2 SQIVND (reference sequence). The CDR3 nucleotides are TGTGCCAGTAGTATAGCCGGGACGGGAGCAGATACGCAGTATTTT. Translation: CASSIAGTGADTQYF.

The chain uses TRBV6-2 or TRBV6-3 and TRBJ2-1; D perhaps matches TRBD2 (6 bases). Germline loops: CDR1 MNHEY, CDR2 SVGEGT. V shed 6 bases and J shed 8 bases, with 17 bases lying between them. The CDR3 sequence is 14 residues long. CDR3 protein: CASSLVGGAYEQFF. CDR3 sequence (DNA): TGTGCCAGCAGCCTTGTGGGCGGGGCTTATGAGCAGTTCTTC.

The chain employs TRBV18 and TRBJ2-1, with D possibly being TRBD2 (7 bases). Germline CDR1 KGHSH, CDR2 LQKENI. V gave up 0 bases and J gave up 6 bases, with 15 bases separating them. The CDR3 contains 16 residues. CDR3 nucleotides: TGTGCCAGCTCACCACCGGGAGGGGGGCTTGGCAATGAGCAGTTCTTC. Its protein is CASSPPGGGLGNEQFF.

This clone appeared a single time. This chain connects TRBV6-2 or TRBV6-3 to TRBJ1-5; 7 bases map to TRBD1. The CDR3 has 17 amino acids. Germline lookup yields CDR1 MNHEY and CDR2 SVGEGT. Unmatched junction bases numbered 14, after V lost 2 bases and J lost 7 bases. The CDR3 DNA reads TGTGCCAGCAGTTACCCCCCCACGACAGGGATGGGCCAGCCCCAGCATTTT. This codes for CASSYPPTTGMGQPQHF.

The chain carries TRBV6-6 and TRBJ1-2; 8 bases are shared with TRBD1. This CDR3 comprises 14 residues. The germline V gene has CDR1 MNHNY and CDR2 SVGAGI (reference sequence). The trim removed 0 bases at V and 8 bases at J, leaving 5 bases unmatched. The CDR3 bases are TGTGCCAGCAGTTACTCGGACAGGGTTGGCGGCTACACCTTC. This translates into CASSYSDRVGGYTF.

The chain couples TRBV7-9 to TRBJ2-7, with 7 bases identical to TRBD1. V gave up 5 bases and J gave up 4 bases; unmatched junction bases: 11. CDR3 size: 15 residues. CDR1 is SEHNR and CDR2 is FQNEAQ in the germline V gene (reference sequence). This CDR3 is CASSRQGQRWYEQYF. The CDR3, as DNA: TGTGCCAGCAGCCGACAGGGACAGCGTTGGTACGAGCAGTACTTC. Full variable domain (rest looked up from reference TRBV7-9 and TRBJ2-7): DTGVSQNPRHKITKRGQNVTFRCDPISEHNRLYWYRQTLGQGPEFLTYFQNEAQLEKSRLLSDRFSAERPKGSFSTLEIQRTEQGDSAMYLCASSRQGQRWYEQYFGPGTRLTVT.

The chain joins TRBV27 to TRBJ2-5, with D possibly matching TRBD2 (5 bases). This CDR3 has 14 amino acids. V lost 11 bases and J 2 bases, leaving 18 bases between the germline ends. The germline V gene has CDR1 MNHEY and CDR2 SMNVEV (reference sequence). The CDR3 nucleotides read TGTGCCGTCTCAAGCGCGGGTCAGCAAGAGACCCAGTACTTC. Translated, it gives CAVSSAGQQETQYF.

The J gene is TRBJ2-3, the V gene TRBV5-5, with D possibly TRBD2 on 5 matching bases. CDR1 and CDR2 (germline): SGHKS, YYEKEE (reference sequence). The CDR3 has 16 residues. V gave up 0 bases and J gave up 0 bases, with 11 bases separating them. CDR3 sequence reads: CASSLAGGPSTDTQYF. As DNA, the CDR3 is TGTGCCAGCAGCTTGGCTGGCGGGCCAAGCACAGATACGCAGTATTTT.

The table lists this clone with a few counts. This chain links TRBV5-1 with TRBJ2-5; 7 bases fit TRBD1. The CDR3 length is 14 residues. V lost 1 base and J lost 5; bases outside the gene matches: 5. The germline V gene encodes CDR1 SGHRS and CDR2 YFSETQ. The CDR3, as DNA: TGCGCCAGCAGCTTGACAGGGGCACAGGAGACCCAGTACTTC. As protein: CASSLTGAQETQYF. Full variable domain (missing parts from reference TRBV5-1 and TRBJ2-5): KAGVTQTPRYLIKTRGQQVTLSCSPISGHRSVSWYQQTPGQGLQFLFEYFSETQRNKGNFPGRFSGRQFSNSRSEMNVSTLELGDSALYLCASSLTGAQETQYFGPGTRLLVL.

Only one count was recorded for this clone. The CDR3 DNA sequence: TGTGCCAGCGCCCGGGACAGGGCTTCACCCCTCCACTTT. Protein sequence: CASARDRASPLHF. This chain uses TRBV12-3 or TRBV12-4 with TRBJ1-6; TRBD1 agrees at 9 bases. Germline trimming cut 8 bases from V and 9 bases from J; bases unmatched to any gene: 5. The CDR3 sequence is 13 residues long.

This clone is a singleton in its sample. The V call is TRBV7-9, the J call TRBJ2-5; 7 bases fit TRBD1. Unmatched junction bases numbered 11, after V lost 5 bases and J lost 5 bases. Germline-derived CDR1 and CDR2 are SEHNR and FQNEAQ (reference sequence). The CDR3 is 15 residues long. CDR3 sequence (DNA): TGTGCCAGCAGCCATCGAGGGGGCCCGGGGGAGACCCAGTACTTC. It codes for CASSHRGGPGETQYF.

The chain carries TRBV28 and TRBJ2-1; perhaps TRBD2 as D (5 bases). The CDR3 loop spans 15 amino acids. V was pared by 8 bases and J by 8 bases, with 22 bases between. Germline V gene data show CDR1 as MDHEN and CDR2 as SYDVKM. CDR3 bases: TGTGCCAGCCAGTTACGAGGGAGTGGGAAGGATGAGCAGTTCTTC. Translated: CASQLRGSGKDEQFF.

This sequence joins TRBV12-5 and TRBJ1-5; possible D gene TRBD1, 6 bases. Per germline, CDR1 LGHNT and CDR2 FRNRAP. V was shortened by 4 bases and J by 3 bases, with 16 bases between the two germline ends. The length of the CDR3 is 16 residues. In nucleotides, the CDR3 is TGTGCTAGTGGTTCCCCCCCAGCAGGGGACAATCAGCCCCAGCATTTT. Translated, it gives CASGSPPAGDNQPQHF.

The chain couples TRBV15 to TRBJ1-2; TRBD1 might be the D (5 bases). CDR1 and CDR2 (germline): LNHNV, YYDKDF (reference sequence). This CDR3 spans 16 amino acids. V was cut by 5 bases and J by 4 bases, with 20 bases left in between. The CDR3 bases are TGTGCCACCAGCCCACACTCCATCAGGGCGTCCTATGGCTACACCTTC. This sequence encodes CATSPHSIRASYGYTF.